This T cell receptor beta chain was sequenced in a study of shared clonotypes between healthy human individuals. General study points: Of the naive CD4 clonotypes, roughly 5.5% were shared across a handful of donors.

Investigators spread the genomic DNA of each subset evenly over several immunoSEQ plates. This table comes from immunoSEQ multiplex PCR, and its TCRdb copy is limited to in-frame clones, with some not included. The sample yields roughly 2 million clones, 95% seen once. The CDR3 length is 11 residues. With 5 bases removed from V and 3 bases from J, the gap between germline ends came to 5 bases. Germline V gene sequence: CDR1 SNHLY, CDR2 FYNNEI. A word on this clone: No antigen is known for it. Distinct nucleotide sequences in the sample also encode this CDR3.

The V call is TRBV2, the J call TRBJ2-7; no reliable D call. The sequenced material came from naive CD4+ T cells sorted from blood. The subset is: CD45RA+ positively selected. The clonotype comes from a man aged 18 to 29 in good health. The CDR3 DNA sequence: TGTGCCAGCAGTCCTGTCTACGAGCAGTACTTC. It yields the protein CASSPVYEQYF.